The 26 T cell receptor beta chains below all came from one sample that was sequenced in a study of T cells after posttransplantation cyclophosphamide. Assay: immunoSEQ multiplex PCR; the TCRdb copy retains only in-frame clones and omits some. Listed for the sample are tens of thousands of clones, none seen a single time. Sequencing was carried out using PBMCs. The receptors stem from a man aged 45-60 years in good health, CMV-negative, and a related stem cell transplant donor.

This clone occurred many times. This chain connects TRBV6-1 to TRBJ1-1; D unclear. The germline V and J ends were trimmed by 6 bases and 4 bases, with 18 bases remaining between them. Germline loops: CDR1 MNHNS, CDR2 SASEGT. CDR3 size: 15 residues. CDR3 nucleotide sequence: TGTGCCAGCAGCCCCGTCTCCGGGTTGGGCACTGAAGCTTTCTTT. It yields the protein CASSPVSGLGTEAFF.

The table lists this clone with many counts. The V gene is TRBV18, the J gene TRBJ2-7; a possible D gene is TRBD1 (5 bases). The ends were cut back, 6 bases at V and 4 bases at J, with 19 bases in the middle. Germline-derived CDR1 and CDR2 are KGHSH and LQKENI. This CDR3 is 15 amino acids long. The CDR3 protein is CASSRAGSASYEQYF. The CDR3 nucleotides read TGTGCCAGCTCCCGAGCAGGGTCGGCTAGTTACGAGCAGTACTTC.

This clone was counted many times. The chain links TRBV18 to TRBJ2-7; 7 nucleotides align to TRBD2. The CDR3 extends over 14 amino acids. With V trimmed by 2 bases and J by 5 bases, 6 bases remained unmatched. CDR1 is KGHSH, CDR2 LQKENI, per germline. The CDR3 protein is CASSPTSGDHEQYF. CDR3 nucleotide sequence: TGTGCCAGCTCACCAACGAGCGGGGATCACGAGCAGTACTTC.

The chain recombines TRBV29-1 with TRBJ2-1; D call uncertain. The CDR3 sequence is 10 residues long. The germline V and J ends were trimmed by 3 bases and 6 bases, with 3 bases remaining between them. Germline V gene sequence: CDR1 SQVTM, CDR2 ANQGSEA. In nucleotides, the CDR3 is TGCAGCGTTGACCGCAATGAGCAGTTCTTC. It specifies CSVDRNEQFF.

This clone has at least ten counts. As DNA, the CDR3 is TGCAGTGCTCCTCTCTATGGCTACACCTTC. Protein sequence: CSAPLYGYTF. The V and J genes are TRBV20-1 and TRBJ1-2; D unclear. The V gene's germline CDR1 is DFQATT and CDR2 SNEGSKA (reference sequence). Trimming cost V 5 bases and J 4 bases, with 5 bases left between them. This CDR3 is 10 amino acids long.

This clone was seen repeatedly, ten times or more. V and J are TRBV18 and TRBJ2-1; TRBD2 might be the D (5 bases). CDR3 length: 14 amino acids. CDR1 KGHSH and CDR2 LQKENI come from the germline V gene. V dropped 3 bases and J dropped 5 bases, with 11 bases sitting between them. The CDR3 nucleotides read TGTGCCAGCTCACCTGGAGGAAATGACAATGAGCAGTTCTTC. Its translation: CASSPGGNDNEQFF.

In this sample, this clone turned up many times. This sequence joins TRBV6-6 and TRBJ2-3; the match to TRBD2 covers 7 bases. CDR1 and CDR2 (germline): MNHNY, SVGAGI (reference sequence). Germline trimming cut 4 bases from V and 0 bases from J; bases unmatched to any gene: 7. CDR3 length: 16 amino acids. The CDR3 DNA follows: TGTGCCAGCAGTTCCGTTGGGCGGGAGAGCACAGATACGCAGTATTTT. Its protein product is CASSSVGRESTDTQYF.

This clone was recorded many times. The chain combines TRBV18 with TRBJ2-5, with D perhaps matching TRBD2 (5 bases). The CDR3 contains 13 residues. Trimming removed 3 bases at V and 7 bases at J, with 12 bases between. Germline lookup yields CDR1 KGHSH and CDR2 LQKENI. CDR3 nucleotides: TGTGCCAGCTCACCGGGCCAGGCGGGGACCCAGTACTTC. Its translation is CASSPGQAGTQYF.

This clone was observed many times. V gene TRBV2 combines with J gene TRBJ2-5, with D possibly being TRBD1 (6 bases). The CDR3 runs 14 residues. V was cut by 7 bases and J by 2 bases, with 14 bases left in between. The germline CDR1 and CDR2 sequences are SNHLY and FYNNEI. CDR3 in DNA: TGTGCCAGCAACATACAGGGTCGGCAAGAGACCCAGTACTTC. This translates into CASNIQGRQETQYF.

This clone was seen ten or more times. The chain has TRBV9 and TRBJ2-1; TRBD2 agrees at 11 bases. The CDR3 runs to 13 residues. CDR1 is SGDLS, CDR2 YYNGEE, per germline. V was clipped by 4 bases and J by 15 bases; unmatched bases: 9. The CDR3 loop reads CASSREGTSGSFF. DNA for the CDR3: TGTGCCAGCAGCAGAGAGGGGACTAGCGGCTCGTTCTTC.

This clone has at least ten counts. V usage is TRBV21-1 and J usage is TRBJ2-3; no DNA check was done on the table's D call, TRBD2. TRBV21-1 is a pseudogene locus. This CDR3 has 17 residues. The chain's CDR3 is CASRYKVLAESTDTQYF. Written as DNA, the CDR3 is TGTGCCAGCAGGTATAAGGTGCTAGCGGAAAGCACAGATACGCAGTATTTT.

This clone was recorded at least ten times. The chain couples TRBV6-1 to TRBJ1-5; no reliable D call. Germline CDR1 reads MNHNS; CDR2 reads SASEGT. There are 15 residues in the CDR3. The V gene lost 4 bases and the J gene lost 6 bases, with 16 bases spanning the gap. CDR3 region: CASSGAEGRGQPQHF. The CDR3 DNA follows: TGTGCCAGCAGTGGGGCCGAAGGCCGTGGTCAGCCCCAGCATTTT.

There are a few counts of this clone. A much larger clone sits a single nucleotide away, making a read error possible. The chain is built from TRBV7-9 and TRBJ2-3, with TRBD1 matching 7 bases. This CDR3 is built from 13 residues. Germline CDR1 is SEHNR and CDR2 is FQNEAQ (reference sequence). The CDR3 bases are TGTGCCAACAGCGCGACAGGGCCCGATACGCAGTATTTT. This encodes CANSATGPDTQYF.

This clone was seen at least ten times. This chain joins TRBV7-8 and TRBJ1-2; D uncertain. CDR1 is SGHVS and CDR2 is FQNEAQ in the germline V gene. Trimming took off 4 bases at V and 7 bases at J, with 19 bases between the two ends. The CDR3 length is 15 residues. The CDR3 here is CASSSRPTYGGGYTF. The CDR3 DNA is TGTGCCAGCAGCTCCCGACCGACTTATGGTGGTGGCTACACCTTC.

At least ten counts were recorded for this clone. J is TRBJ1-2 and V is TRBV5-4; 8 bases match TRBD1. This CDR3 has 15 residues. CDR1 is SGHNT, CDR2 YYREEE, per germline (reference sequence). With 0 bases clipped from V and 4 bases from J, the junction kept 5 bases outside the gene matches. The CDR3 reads CASSLAGGTGYGYTF. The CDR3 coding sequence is TGTGCCAGCAGCTTGGCTGGGGGGACAGGCTATGGCTACACCTTC.

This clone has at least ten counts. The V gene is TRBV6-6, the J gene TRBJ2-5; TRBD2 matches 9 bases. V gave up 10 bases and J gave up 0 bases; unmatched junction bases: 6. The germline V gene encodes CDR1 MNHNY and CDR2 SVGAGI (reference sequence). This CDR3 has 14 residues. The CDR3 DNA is TGTGCCACCCGACTAGCGGTGTACCAAGAGACCCAGTACTTC. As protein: CATRLAVYQETQYF.

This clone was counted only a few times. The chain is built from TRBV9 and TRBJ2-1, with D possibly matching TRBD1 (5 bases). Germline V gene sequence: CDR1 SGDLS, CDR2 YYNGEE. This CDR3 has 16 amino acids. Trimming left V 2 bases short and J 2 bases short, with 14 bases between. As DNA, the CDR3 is TGTGCCAGCAGCGTGGGGCTTTTTGGGCCCTACAATGAGCAGTTCTTC. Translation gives CASSVGLFGPYNEQFF.

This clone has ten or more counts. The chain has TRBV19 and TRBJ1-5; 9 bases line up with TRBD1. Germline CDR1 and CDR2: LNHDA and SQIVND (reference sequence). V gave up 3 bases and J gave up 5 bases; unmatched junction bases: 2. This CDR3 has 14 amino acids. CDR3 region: CASSMDRGYQPQHF. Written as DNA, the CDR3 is TGTGCCAGTAGTATGGACAGGGGATATCAGCCCCAGCATTTT.

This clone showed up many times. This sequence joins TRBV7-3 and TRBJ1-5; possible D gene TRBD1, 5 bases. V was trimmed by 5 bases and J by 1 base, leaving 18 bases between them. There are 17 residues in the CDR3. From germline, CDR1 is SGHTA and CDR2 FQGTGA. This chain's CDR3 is CASSHRDWRESNQPQHF. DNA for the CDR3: TGTGCCAGCAGCCACCGGGACTGGAGGGAAAGCAATCAGCCCCAGCATTTT.

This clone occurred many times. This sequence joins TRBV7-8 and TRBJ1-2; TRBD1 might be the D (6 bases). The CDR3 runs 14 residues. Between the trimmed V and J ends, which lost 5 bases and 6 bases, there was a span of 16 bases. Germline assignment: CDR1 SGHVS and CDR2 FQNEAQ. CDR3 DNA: TGTGCCAGCAGCCCTAGTACAGGGTCGGATGGCTACACCTTC. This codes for CASSPSTGSDGYTF.

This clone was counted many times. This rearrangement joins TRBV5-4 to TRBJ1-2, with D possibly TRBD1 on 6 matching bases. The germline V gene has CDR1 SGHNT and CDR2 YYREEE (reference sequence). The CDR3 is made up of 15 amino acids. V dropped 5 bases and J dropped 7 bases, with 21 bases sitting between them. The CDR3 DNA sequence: TGTGCCAGCAGGAGCGGACCCGGCGACAGGATTGGCTACACCTTC. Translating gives CASRSGPGDRIGYTF. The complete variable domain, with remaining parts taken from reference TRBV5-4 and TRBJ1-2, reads ETGVTQSPTHLIKTRGQQVTLRCSSQSGHNTVSWYQQALGQGPQFIFQYYREEENGRGNFPPRFSGLQFPNYSSELNVNALELDDSALYLCASRSGPGDRIGYTFGSGTRLTVV.

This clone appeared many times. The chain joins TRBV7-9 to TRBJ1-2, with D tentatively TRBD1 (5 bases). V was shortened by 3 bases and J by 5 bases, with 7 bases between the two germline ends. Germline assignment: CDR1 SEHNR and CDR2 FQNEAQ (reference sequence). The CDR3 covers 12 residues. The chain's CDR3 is CASSFGGYGYTF. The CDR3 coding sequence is TGTGCCAGCAGCTTCGGGGGTTATGGCTACACCTTC.

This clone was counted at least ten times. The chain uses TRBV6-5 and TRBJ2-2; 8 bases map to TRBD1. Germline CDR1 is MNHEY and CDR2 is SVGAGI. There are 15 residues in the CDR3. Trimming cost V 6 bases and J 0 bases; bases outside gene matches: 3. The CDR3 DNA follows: TGTGCCAGCAGACAACAGGGGGCGAACACCGGGGAGCTGTTTTTT. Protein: CASRQQGANTGELFF.

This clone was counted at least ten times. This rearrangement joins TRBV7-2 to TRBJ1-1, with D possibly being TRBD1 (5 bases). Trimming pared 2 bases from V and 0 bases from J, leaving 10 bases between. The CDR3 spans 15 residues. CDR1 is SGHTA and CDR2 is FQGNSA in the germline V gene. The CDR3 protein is CASSLFRVMNTEAFF. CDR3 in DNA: TGTGCCAGCAGCTTATTCAGGGTTATGAACACTGAAGCTTTCTTT.

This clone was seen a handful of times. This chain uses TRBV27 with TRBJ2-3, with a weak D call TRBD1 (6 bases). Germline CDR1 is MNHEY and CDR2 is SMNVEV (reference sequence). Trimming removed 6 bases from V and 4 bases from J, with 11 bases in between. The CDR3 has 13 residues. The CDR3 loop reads CASSAQGPDTQYF. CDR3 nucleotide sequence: TGTGCCAGCAGCGCACAGGGCCCAGATACGCAGTATTTT.

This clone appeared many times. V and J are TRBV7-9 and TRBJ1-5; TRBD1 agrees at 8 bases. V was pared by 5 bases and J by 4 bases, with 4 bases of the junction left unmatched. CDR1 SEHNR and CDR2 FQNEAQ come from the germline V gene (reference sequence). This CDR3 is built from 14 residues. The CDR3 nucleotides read TGTGCCAGCAGCCCGGGACAGGAGAATCAGCCCCAGCATTTT. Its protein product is CASSPGQENQPQHF.